Listed here are 15 T cell receptor beta chains from one sample, sequenced in a study of blood T cell repertoires in COVID-19. Using immunoSEQ multiplex PCR, the repertoire was profiled, and TCRdb retains in-frame clones only, with some absent. The sample holds some 290,000 clones, 81% seen once. Sequenced: peripheral blood. All receptors derive from a woman aged 60-70 years with active or convalescent COVID-19.

The gene calls are TRBV19 and TRBJ1-1, with 7 nucleotides matching TRBD1. The germline V gene has CDR1 LNHDA and CDR2 SQIVND (reference sequence). The CDR3 runs to 14 residues. After removal of 9 bases from V and 7 bases from J, the junction contained 14 bases not matched to a gene. CDR3 bases: TGTGCCAGCAGGGACAGCCCAGGGTCGGGTGAAGCTTTCTTT. This encodes CASRDSPGSGEAFF. Full variable domain (rest looked up from reference TRBV19 and TRBJ1-1): DGGITQSPKYLFRKEGQNVTLSCEQNLNHDAMYWYRQDPGQGLRLIYYSQIVNDFQKGDIAEGYSVSREKKESFPLTVTSAQKNPTAFYLCASRDSPGSGEAFFGQGTRLTVV.

V is TRBV5-8 and J is TRBJ1-1; D is uncertain. Germline lookup yields CDR1 SGHTS and CDR2 YDEGEE. V shed 4 bases and J shed 1 base, with 17 bases lying between them. This CDR3 spans 16 amino acids. CDR3 nucleotides: TGTGCCAGCAGCGCCCTTCAGTTAACCACGAACACTGAAGCTTTCTTT. Its protein is CASSALQLTTNTEAFF.

The rearrangement uses TRBV4-2 and TRBJ2-7; D possibly corresponds to TRBD1 (8 bases). The CDR3 has 18 amino acids. Per germline, CDR1 LGHNA and CDR2 YNFKEQ. V lost 2 bases, J lost 0 bases, and 20 bases lay in between. CDR3 nucleotides: TGTGCCAGCAGCCAACGACAGGCACAGGGGGGGAGCTCCTACGAGCAGTACTTC. Encoded protein: CASSQRQAQGGSSYEQYF.

This rearrangement joins TRBV4-3 to TRBJ2-1, with TRBD2 matching 8 bases. This CDR3 region has 18 residues. V was clipped by 0 bases and J by 3 bases; unmatched bases: 10. From germline, CDR1 is LGHNA and CDR2 YSLEER. In DNA form, the CDR3 reads TGCGCCAGCAGCCAAGATAGTATCAGCGGGGGAGACTACAATGAGCAGTTCTTC. It translates to CASSQDSISGGDYNEQFF.

This clone was observed a handful of times. This chain joins TRBV6-5 and TRBJ2-7; 7 bases align to TRBD2. CDR1 is MNHEY, CDR2 SVGAGI, per germline. The CDR3 is 15 amino acids. The V gene end was trimmed by 4 bases and the J gene end by 6 bases; junction bases not matched to a gene: 12. The CDR3 DNA follows: TGTGCCAGCAGTTCAGGGTCCACCGGGGGGTTCGAGCAGTACTTC. This codes for CASSSGSTGGFEQYF.

The J gene is TRBJ1-3, the V gene TRBV5-1, with D possibly being TRBD1 (5 bases). Germline V CDR1 and CDR2: SGHRS, YFSETQ. The V end lost 2 bases, the J end lost 0 bases, and 24 bases lay between the germline ends. CDR3 length: 20 residues. CDR3 sequence (DNA): TGCGCCAGCAGCTTACTCCCCGCCACGACAGCTTCGTTCTCTGGAAACACCATATATTTT. It yields the protein CASSLLPATTASFSGNTIYF.

This clone was counted ten times or more. The same CDR3 can be traced to other DNA sequences in this sample. The CDR3 loop is CASRGGADNEQFF. DNA of the CDR3: TGTGCCAGTAGGGGGGGGGCGGACAATGAGCAGTTCTTC. This chain connects TRBV19 to TRBJ2-1, with D perhaps matching TRBD2 (7 bases). The length of the CDR3 is 13 residues. From germline, CDR1 is LNHDA and CDR2 SQIVND (reference sequence). The ends were cut back, 6 bases at V and 5 bases at J, with 11 bases in the middle.

The chain joins TRBV18 to TRBJ1-1; D is perhaps TRBD1 (6 bases). The V end lost 4 bases, the J end lost 0 bases, and 15 bases lay between the germline ends. Germline assignment: CDR1 KGHSH and CDR2 LQKENI. The CDR3 runs 16 residues. The CDR3: CASSLRTDIMNTEAFF. CDR3 nucleotides: TGTGCCAGCTCACTAAGGACAGATATCATGAACACTGAAGCTTTCTTT.

The genes are TRBV9 and TRBJ1-2; 7 bases match TRBD1. V lost 3 bases to trimming and J lost 7 bases; unmatched junction nucleotides: 15. Germline lookup yields CDR1 SGDLS and CDR2 YYNGEE. CDR3 size: 16 residues. The CDR3 region has the DNA TGTGCCAGCAGCGCCCGAAATGACAGGGACGGGGCTGGCTACACCTTC. This codes for CASSARNDRDGAGYTF.

This clone has just one count. V and J are TRBV29-1 and TRBJ1-4; D possibly corresponds to TRBD1 (6 bases). Germline loops: CDR1 SQVTM, CDR2 ANQGSEA. Trimming shortened V by 6 bases and J by 8 bases, and 16 bases separated the two germline ends. This CDR3 has 13 amino acids. CDR3 DNA sequence: TGCAGCGTCAATCAGGGGACAAGGGAAAAACTGTTTTTT. Translating gives CSVNQGTREKLFF.

The chain couples TRBV5-5 to TRBJ1-1; D may be TRBD1 (6 bases). V was cut by 7 bases and J by 4 bases, with 17 bases left in between. Germline loops: CDR1 SGHKS, CDR2 YYEKEE (reference sequence). The CDR3 contains 14 residues. CDR3 DNA sequence: TGTGCCAGCGTGCTGGGGGGGCGCGGCACTGAAGCTTTCTTT. It yields the protein CASVLGGRGTEAFF. The whole variable domain, filled in from reference TRBV5-5 and TRBJ1-1, reads DAGVTQSPTHLIKTRGQQVTLRCSPISGHKSVSWYQQVLGQGPQFIFQYYEKEERGRGNFPDRFSARQFPNYSSELNVNALLLGDSALYLCASVLGGRGTEAFFGQGTRLTVV.

The chain links TRBV19 to TRBJ1-4, with D perhaps TRBD1 (5 bases). CDR1 LNHDA and CDR2 SQIVND come from the germline V gene (reference sequence). Trimming removed 4 bases from V and 6 bases from J, with 12 bases in between. CDR3 length: 14 residues. This CDR3 is CASSTGREDEKLFF. CDR3 bases: TGTGCCAGTAGTACCGGCAGGGAAGATGAAAAACTGTTTTTT.

In this sample, this clone turned up once. The sample has other DNA sequences that encode this CDR3 too. This chain uses TRBV29-1 with TRBJ1-1, with TRBD1 identical over 9 bases. V lost 4 bases, J lost 1 base, and 1 base stayed unmatched. Germline V gives CDR1 SQVTM, CDR2 ANQGSEA. CDR3 length: 13 residues. In nucleotides, the CDR3 is TGCAGCGTTGCGACAGGGGGGAACACTGAAGCTTTCTTT. This codes for CSVATGGNTEAFF.

The V call is TRBV19, the J call TRBJ1-2; D is perhaps TRBD1 (5 bases). The ends were cut back, 3 bases at V and 2 bases at J, with 16 bases in the middle. This CDR3 has 16 residues. Germline CDR1 reads LNHDA; CDR2 reads SQIVND (reference sequence). The CDR3 region is CASSIPGTDHNYGYTF. The CDR3 region has the DNA TGTGCCAGTAGTATCCCAGGGACTGACCACAACTATGGCTACACCTTC.

The chain couples TRBV6-5 to TRBJ1-2, with 7 bases matching TRBD1. Per the germline V gene, CDR1 is MNHEY and CDR2 is SVGAGI. J gave up 7 bases and V 4 bases, and 0 bases lay outside the gene matches. The CDR3 is made up of 11 amino acids. The CDR3 here is CASSSGGGYTF. The CDR3 DNA reads as TGTGCCAGCAGTTCAGGGGGTGGCTACACCTTC.